The 23 T cell receptor beta chains reported below all come from one sample, sequenced in a study of blood T cell repertoires in COVID-19. Profiling relied on immunoSEQ multiplex PCR, and the TCRdb table lists in-frame clones only, not all of them. The sample contains about 230,000 clones, under 90% of which appear only once. Material: peripheral blood. These receptors came from a woman aged 80 or over with active or convalescent COVID-19.

The DNA for the CDR3 is TGCGCCAGCAGCTTGGAAGGGGCGAATGGAAACACCATATATTTT. Protein product: CASSLEGANGNTIYF. The chain carries TRBV5-1 and TRBJ1-3; D is possibly TRBD1 (5 bases). From germline, CDR1 is SGHRS and CDR2 YFSETQ. This CDR3 has 15 residues. Trimming pared 0 bases from V and 3 bases from J, leaving 10 bases between.

The chain has TRBV7-2 and TRBJ2-3; D is possibly TRBD1 (6 bases). Per the germline V gene, CDR1 is SGHTA and CDR2 is FQGNSA. V gave up 5 bases and J gave up 8 bases, with 20 bases separating them. CDR3 length: 15 residues. CDR3 in DNA: TGTGCCAGCAGCCCAGGACAGCATGGAAAGTTTACGCAGTATTTT. It codes for CASSPGQHGKFTQYF. Looking up the rest from reference TRBV7-2 and TRBJ2-3 gives the full variable domain: GAGVSQSPSNKVTEKGKDVELRCDPISGHTALYWYRQSLGQGLEFLIYFQGNSAPDKSGLPSDRFSAERTGGSVSTLTIQRTQQEDSAVYLCASSPGQHGKFTQYFGPGTRLTVL.

The chain recombines TRBV5-6 with TRBJ1-2; 8 nucleotides match TRBD1. The CDR3 is made up of 16 amino acids. Germline V lookup: CDR1 SGHDT, CDR2 YYEEEE. J gave up 4 bases and V 1 base, and 9 bases lay outside the gene matches. This CDR3 is CASSLKRQGAFYGYTF. CDR3 bases: TGTGCCAGCAGCTTGAAAAGGCAGGGGGCGTTCTATGGCTACACCTTC. Supplemented by reference TRBV5-6 and TRBJ1-2, the full variable domain reads DAGVTQSPTHLIKTRGQQVTLRCSPKSGHDTVSWYQQALGQGPQFIFQYYEEEERQRGNFPDRFSGHQFPNYSSELNVNALLLGDSALYLCASSLKRQGAFYGYTFGSGTRLTVV.

This chain joins TRBV6-2 or TRBV6-3 and TRBJ2-7, with D perhaps matching TRBD2 (6 bases). CDR3 size: 12 residues. Germline loops: CDR1 MNHEY, CDR2 SVGEGT. Trimming removed 2 bases at V and 6 bases at J, with 8 bases between. The CDR3 nucleotides are TGTGCCAGCAGTTACCTGGAGGGCGAGCAGTACTTC. Encoded protein: CASSYLEGEQYF.

The CDR3 loop is CASSEAAGYTGELFF. DNA of the CDR3: TGTGCCAGCAGTGAAGCAGCAGGGTACACCGGGGAGCTGTTTTTT. This chain links TRBV6-1 with TRBJ2-2; TRBD1 is a possible D gene (5 bases). CDR3 length: 15 residues. Germline CDR1 and CDR2: MNHNS and SASEGT. V lost 0 bases and J 3 bases, leaving 8 bases between the germline ends.

This clone was counted only a few times. The chain has TRBV2 and TRBJ2-7; TRBD1 is a possible D gene (7 bases). CDR3 length: 14 amino acids. The V end was cut by 4 bases, the J end by 5 bases, with 15 bases between. Germline V gene data show CDR1 as SNHLY and CDR2 as FYNNEI. The CDR3 reads CASSVRGDAHEQYF. The CDR3, as DNA: TGTGCCAGCAGTGTCAGGGGGGATGCCCACGAGCAGTACTTC.

This clone was observed many times. The gene calls are TRBV4-1 and TRBJ2-2, with 7 bases lining up with TRBD1. This CDR3 contains 18 residues. Per the germline V gene, CDR1 is MGHRA and CDR2 is YSYEKL. Trimming at V came to 6 bases and at J to 3 bases, leaving 16 bases not matched to a gene. CDR3 loop: CASSWGTAWLRDTGELFF. The CDR3 region has the DNA TGCGCCAGCAGTTGGGGGACAGCCTGGCTACGTGACACCGGGGAGCTGTTTTTT.

The J gene is TRBJ2-7, the V gene TRBV11-2; 9 nucleotides agree with TRBD2. V trimming: 0 bases; J trimming: 6 bases; junction bases outside the gene matches: 9. The germline V gene has CDR1 SGHAT and CDR2 FQNNGV. The CDR3 has 16 residues. The CDR3 spells CASSLDRLAVGGEQYF. The CDR3 DNA is TGTGCCAGCAGCTTAGATAGACTAGCGGTGGGGGGCGAGCAGTACTTC.

CDR3 sequence (DNA): TGCGCCAGCAGCCAAGACGGGAGGCGGAACAATGAGCAGTTCTTC. This gives the protein CASSQDGRRNNEQFF. The chain uses TRBV4-3 and TRBJ2-1; 7 nucleotides match TRBD2. Germline loops: CDR1 LGHNA, CDR2 YSLEER. J lost 5 bases, V lost 0 bases, and 4 bases had no gene match. The CDR3 extends over 15 amino acids.

The rearrangement joins TRBV7-2 to TRBJ2-7, with D maybe TRBD1 (6 bases). V lost 5 bases to trimming and J lost 3 bases, with 23 bases between them. Germline CDR1 and CDR2: SGHTA and FQGNSA. The CDR3 extends over 17 amino acids. As DNA, the CDR3 is TGTGCCAGCAGCAAGGACAGACAACGTATCCCGGTCTACGAGCAGTACTTC. Its translation: CASSKDRQRIPVYEQYF. The full variable domain, completed using reference TRBV7-2 and TRBJ2-7, is GAGVSQSPSNKVTEKGKDVELRCDPISGHTALYWYRQSLGQGLEFLIYFQGNSAPDKSGLPSDRFSAERTGGSVSTLTIQRTQQEDSAVYLCASSKDRQRIPVYEQYFGPGTRLTVT.

The V gene is TRBV4-1, the J gene TRBJ1-4; D remains unclear. Trimming removed 0 bases at V and 2 bases at J, with 10 bases between. The germline V gene encodes CDR1 MGHRA and CDR2 YSYEKL. There are 16 residues in the CDR3. This chain's CDR3 is CASSQDSQRTNEKLFF. CDR3 sequence (DNA): TGCGCCAGCAGCCAAGATAGTCAGAGGACTAATGAAAAACTGTTTTTT.

V is TRBV6-2 or TRBV6-3 and J is TRBJ1-2; TRBD1 might be the D (6 bases). From germline, CDR1 is MNHEY and CDR2 SVGEGT. This CDR3 has 13 residues. Trimming left V 2 bases short and J 7 bases short, with 11 bases between. CDR3 loop: CASSYRGASGYTF. Here the CDR3 DNA reads TGTGCCAGCAGTTACCGGGGGGCCTCTGGCTACACCTTC.

This chain links TRBV3-1 (or the pseudogene TRBV3-2) with TRBJ2-3; TRBD1 matches at 7 bases. CDR3 length: 14 amino acids. CDR1 is LGHDT, CDR2 YNNKEL, per germline (reference sequence). After removal of 2 bases from V and 4 bases from J, the junction contained 3 bases not matched to a gene. The CDR3 is CASSQIQGSDTQYF. The CDR3 DNA is TGTGCCAGCAGCCAAATACAGGGGTCAGATACGCAGTATTTT.

This clone appeared once. The V gene is TRBV7-3, the J gene TRBJ2-1; TRBD2 is a possible D gene (6 bases). V was trimmed by 5 bases and J by 5 bases, leaving 22 bases between them. The CDR3 is made up of 17 amino acids. Per germline, CDR1 SGHTA and CDR2 FQGTGA. The CDR3: CASSPRRGMTSHNEQFF. CDR3 nucleotide sequence: TGTGCCAGCAGCCCGCGAAGAGGAATGACTAGTCACAATGAGCAGTTCTTC.

V usage is TRBV7-2 and J usage is TRBJ1-2, with D unresolved. Trimming removed 0 bases at V and 9 bases at J, with 11 bases between. The CDR3 spans 13 residues. Per germline, CDR1 SGHTA and CDR2 FQGNSA. DNA for the CDR3: TGTGCCAGCAGCTTAGCGCGTCAGGCTAGCTACACCTTC. This encodes CASSLARQASYTF.

The chain's CDR3 is CASSYKWTSGRTEQYF. In nucleotides, the CDR3 is TGTGCCAGCAGTTACAAGTGGACTAGCGGGAGGACCGAGCAGTACTTC. The chain couples TRBV6-5 to TRBJ2-7; 14 bases agree with TRBD2. Trimming removed 2 bases from V and 6 bases from J; junction bases left unmatched: 6. The length of the CDR3 is 16 residues. Germline values: CDR1 MNHEY, CDR2 SVGAGI.

The CDR3 bases are TGTGCCAGCAGCTCCCCGGGGTTAGCGGGGGGGGATACGCAGTATTTT. Its protein is CASSSPGLAGGDTQYF. The V call is TRBV11-2, the J call TRBJ2-3, with 11 positions matching TRBD2. Losses at the gene ends were 4 bases for V and 6 bases for J; bases not matched to a gene: 9. Germline lookup yields CDR1 SGHAT and CDR2 FQNNGV. This CDR3 region has 16 residues.

The chain carries TRBV10-3 and TRBJ2-1; weak D call: TRBD2 (5 bases). The CDR3 length is 14 residues. V was pared by 4 bases and J by 10 bases, with 17 bases between. The germline V gene encodes CDR1 ENHRY and CDR2 SYGVKD. In DNA form, the CDR3 reads TGTGCCATCAGTGTCAGCGTTCTACGGAGGGAGCAGTTCTTC. Its translation is CAISVSVLRREQFF.

As DNA, the CDR3 is TGTGCCTGGAGTCCCAGGGCGGGGGCTAACTATGGCTACACCTTC. Translated, it gives CAWSPRAGANYGYTF. The V call is TRBV30, the J call TRBJ1-2; D may be TRBD1 (5 bases). The CDR3 sequence is 15 residues long. Deletions cut 2 bases from V and 0 bases from J, with 13 bases between. Germline V gene sequence: CDR1 GTSNPN, CDR2 SVGIG (reference sequence).

The sample holds a few counts of this clone. The V call is TRBV7-9, the J call TRBJ1-2; 7 bases line up with TRBD1. The length of the CDR3 is 14 residues. Germline CDR1 reads SEHNR; CDR2 reads FQNEAQ (reference sequence). With V trimmed by 4 bases and J by 2 bases, 4 bases remained unmatched. CDR3 in DNA: TGTGCCAGCAGCTCATCAGGGGGGAACTATGGCTACACCTTC. It is translated as CASSSSGGNYGYTF.

The chain joins TRBV5-6 to TRBJ1-6; D call uncertain. Looked up from germline, CDR1 is SGHDT and CDR2 is YYEEEE. Trimming shortened V by 5 bases and J by 3 bases, and 6 bases separated the two germline ends. The CDR3 has 13 amino acids. The CDR3 reads CASSFSYNSPLHF. Written as DNA, the CDR3 is TGTGCCAGCAGTTTCAGCTATAATTCACCCCTCCACTTT.

V gene TRBV11-3 combines with J gene TRBJ2-3; no firm D call. Germline CDR1 is SGHNT and CDR2 is YENEEA. V lost 0 bases, J lost 6 bases, and 7 bases lay in between. The CDR3 contains 13 residues. Here the CDR3 reads CASSLETYDTQYF. The CDR3 region has the DNA TGTGCCAGCAGCTTAGAGACTTATGATACGCAGTATTTT.

As to this clone: Mismatch with germline at one junction end may stem from a read error. This sequence joins TRBV18 and TRBJ2-2, with TRBD2 identical over 11 bases. Germline CDR1 is KGHSH and CDR2 is LQKENI. CDR3 length: 16 residues. The CDR3 region has the DNA TGTGCCAGCTCTCCACTAGCGGGAGTACGAACCGGGGAGCTGTTTTTT. It translates to CASSPLAGVRTGELFF. The complete variable domain, with remaining parts taken from reference TRBV18 and TRBJ2-2, reads NAGVMQNPRHLVRRRGQEARLRCSPMKGHSHVYWYRQLPEEGLKFMVYLQKENIIDESGMPKERFSAEFPKEGPSILRIQQVVRGDSAAYFCASSPLAGVRTGELFFGEGSRLTVL.